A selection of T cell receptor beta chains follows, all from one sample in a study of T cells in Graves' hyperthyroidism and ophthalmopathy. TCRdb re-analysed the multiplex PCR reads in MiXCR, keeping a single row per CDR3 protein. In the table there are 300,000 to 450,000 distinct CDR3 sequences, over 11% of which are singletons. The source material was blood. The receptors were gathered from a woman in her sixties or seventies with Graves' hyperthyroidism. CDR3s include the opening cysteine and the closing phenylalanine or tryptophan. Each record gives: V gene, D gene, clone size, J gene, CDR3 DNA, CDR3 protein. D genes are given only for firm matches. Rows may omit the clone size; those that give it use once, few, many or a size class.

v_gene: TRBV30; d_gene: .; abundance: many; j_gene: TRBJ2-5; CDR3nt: TGTGCCTGGAGTGTACCCCGAACTAGCAGTGAGACCCAGTACTTC; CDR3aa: CAWSVPRTSSETQYF
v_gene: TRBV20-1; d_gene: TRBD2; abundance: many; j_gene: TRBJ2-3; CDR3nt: TGCAGTGCCTCCGGGGGAGGGCTCACAGATACGCAGTATTTT; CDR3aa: CSASGGGLTDTQYF
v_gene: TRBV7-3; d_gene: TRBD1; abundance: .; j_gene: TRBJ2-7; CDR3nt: TGTGCCAGCAGCTTTACAGGGGAAATGGGCGAGCAGTACTTC; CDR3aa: CASSFTGEMGEQYF
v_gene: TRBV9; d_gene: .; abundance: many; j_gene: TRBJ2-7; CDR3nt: TGTGCCAGCAGCGTAGGGCCAGCTCACGAGCAGTACTTC; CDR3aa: CASSVGPAHEQYF
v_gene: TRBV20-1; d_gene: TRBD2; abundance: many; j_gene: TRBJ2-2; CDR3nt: TGCAGTGCTAGAGATAAGCGGGAGGGGCTCACCGGGGAGCTGTTTTTT; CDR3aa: CSARDKREGLTGELFF
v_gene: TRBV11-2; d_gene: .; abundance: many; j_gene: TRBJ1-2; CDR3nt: TGTGCCAGCAGCTACGGGAGGGGCATCGCTAACTATGGCTACACCTTC; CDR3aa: CASSYGRGIANYGYTF
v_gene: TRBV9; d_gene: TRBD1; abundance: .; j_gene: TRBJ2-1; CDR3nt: TGTGCCAGCAGCTCCACCGGGACAGGGAAAAATGAGCAGTTCTTC; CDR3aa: CASSSTGTGKNEQFF
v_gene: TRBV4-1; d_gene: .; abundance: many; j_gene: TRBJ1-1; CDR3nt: TGCGCCAGCAGCCAAGTCGTTCTAGGTGAAGCTTTCTTT; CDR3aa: CASSQVVLGEAFF
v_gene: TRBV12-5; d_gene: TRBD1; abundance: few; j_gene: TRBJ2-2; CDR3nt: TGTGCTAGTGGTCCCAGGGGGTTGGACACCGGGGAGCTGTTTTTT; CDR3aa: CASGPRGLDTGELFF
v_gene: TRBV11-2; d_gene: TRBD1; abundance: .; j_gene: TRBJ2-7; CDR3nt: TGTGCCAGCAGCCGACAGCTCCGGGACAGTCACTACGAGCAGTGCTTC; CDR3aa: CASSRQLRDSHYEQCF
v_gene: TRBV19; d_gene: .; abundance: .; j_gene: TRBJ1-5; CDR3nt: TGTGCCAGTAGTATAGATGCCAGACAGTACAATCAGCCCCAGCATTTT; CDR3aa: CASSIDARQYNQPQHF
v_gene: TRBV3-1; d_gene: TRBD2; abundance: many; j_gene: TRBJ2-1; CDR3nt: TGTGCCAGCAGCCTTACCGTAGCGGGAATGAGCTCCTACAATGAGCAGTTCTTC; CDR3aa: CASSLTVAGMSSYNEQFF
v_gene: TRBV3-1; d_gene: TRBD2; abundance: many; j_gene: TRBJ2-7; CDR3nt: TGTGCCAGCAGCCAAGTAGCGGGAGAGGGCGAGCAGTACTTC; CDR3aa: CASSQVAGEGEQYF
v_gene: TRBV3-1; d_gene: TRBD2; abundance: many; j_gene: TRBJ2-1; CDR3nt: TGTGCCAGCAGCCAAGGACTAGCGGGAGCCGGCGAGCAGTTCTTC; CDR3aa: CASSQGLAGAGEQFF
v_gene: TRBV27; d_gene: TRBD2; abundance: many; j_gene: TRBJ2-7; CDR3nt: TGTGCCAGCAGTTTCGGTGGTCTAGCGGAGCTCGCCTACGAGCAGTACTTC; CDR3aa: CASSFGGLAELAYEQYF
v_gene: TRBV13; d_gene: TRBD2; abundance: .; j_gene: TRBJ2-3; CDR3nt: TGTGCCAGCAGCTTAGACGCTAGCGGGAGGACAGATACGCAGTATTTT; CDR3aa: CASSLDASGRTDTQYF
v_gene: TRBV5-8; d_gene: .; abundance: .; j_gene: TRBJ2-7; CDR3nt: TGTGCCAGCAGCTCAAACAGTTTACACGAGCAGTACTTC; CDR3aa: CASSSNSLHEQYF
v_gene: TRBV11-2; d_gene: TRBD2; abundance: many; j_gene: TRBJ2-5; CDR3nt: TGTGCCAGCAGCAATAGCGGGACGCAAGAGACCCAGTACTTC; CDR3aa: CASSNSGTQETQYF
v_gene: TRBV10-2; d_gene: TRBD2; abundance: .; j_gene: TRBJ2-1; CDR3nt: TGCGCCAGCAGCGACCCGGGACTAGCGGGAGGGCCGAGCTCCTACAATGAGCAGTTCTTC; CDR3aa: CASSDPGLAGGPSSYNEQFF
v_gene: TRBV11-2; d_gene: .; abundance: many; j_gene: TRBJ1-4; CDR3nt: TGTGCCAGCAGCTTAGGGTCTACGACTAATGAAAAACTGTTTTTT; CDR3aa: CASSLGSTTNEKLFF
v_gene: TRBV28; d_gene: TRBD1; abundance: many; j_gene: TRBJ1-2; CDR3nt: TGTGCCAGCAGTTCTCTCAGGGGGTCGGGGGGCTACACCTTC; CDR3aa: CASSSLRGSGGYTF
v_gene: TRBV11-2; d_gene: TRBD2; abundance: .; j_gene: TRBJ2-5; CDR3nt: TGTGCCAGCAGCTCAGCGGGATGGGAGGGAGATACCCAGTACTTC; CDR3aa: CASSSAGWEGDTQYF
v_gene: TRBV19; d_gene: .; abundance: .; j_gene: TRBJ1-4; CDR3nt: TGTGCCAGTAGTATTTCGTATCGGGCAGTCGAAAAACTGTTTTTT; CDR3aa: CASSISYRAVEKLFF